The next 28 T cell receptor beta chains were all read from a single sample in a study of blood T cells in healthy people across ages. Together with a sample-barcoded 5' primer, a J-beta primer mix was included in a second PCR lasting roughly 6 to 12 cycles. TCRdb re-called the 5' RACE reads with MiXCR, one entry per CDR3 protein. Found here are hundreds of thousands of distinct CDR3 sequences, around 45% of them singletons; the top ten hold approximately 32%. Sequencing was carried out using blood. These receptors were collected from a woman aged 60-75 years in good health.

This CDR3 is CASSQGDREQYF. As DNA, the CDR3 is TGTGCCAGCAGTCAGGGAGATCGCGAGCAGTACTTC. The rearrangement joins TRBV28 to TRBJ2-7, with D perhaps assigned TRBD1 or TRBD2 (5 bases each). The germline V gene encodes CDR1 MDHEN and CDR2 SYDVKM. This CDR3 has 12 amino acids. The ends were cut back, 5 bases at V and 6 bases at J, with 11 bases in the middle.

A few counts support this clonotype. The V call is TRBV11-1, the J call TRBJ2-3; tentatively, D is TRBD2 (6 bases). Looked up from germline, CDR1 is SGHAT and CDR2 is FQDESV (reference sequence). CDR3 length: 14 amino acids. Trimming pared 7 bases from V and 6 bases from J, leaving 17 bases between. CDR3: CASTGGWFADTQYF. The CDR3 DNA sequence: TGTGCCAGCACCGGAGGGTGGTTCGCGGATACGCAGTATTTT. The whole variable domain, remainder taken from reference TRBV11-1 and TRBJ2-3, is EAEVAQSPRYKITEKSQAVAFWCDPISGHATLYWYRQILGQGPELLVQFQDESVVDDSQLPKDRFSAERLKGVDSTLKIQPAELGDSAMYLCASTGGWFADTQYFGPGTRLTVL.

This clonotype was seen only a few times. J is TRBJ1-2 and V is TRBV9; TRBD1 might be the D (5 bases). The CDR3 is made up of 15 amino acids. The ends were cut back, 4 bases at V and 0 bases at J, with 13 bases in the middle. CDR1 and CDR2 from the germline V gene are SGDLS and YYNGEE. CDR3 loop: CASSPLGGSNYGYTF. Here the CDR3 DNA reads TGTGCCAGCAGCCCCTTGGGGGGTTCTAACTATGGCTACACCTTC. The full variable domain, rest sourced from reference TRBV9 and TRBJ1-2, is DSGVTQTPKHLITATGQRVTLRCSPRSGDLSVYWYQQSLDQGLQFLIQYYNGEERAKGNILERFSAQQFPDLHSELNLSSLELGDSALYFCASSPLGGSNYGYTFGSGTRLTVV.

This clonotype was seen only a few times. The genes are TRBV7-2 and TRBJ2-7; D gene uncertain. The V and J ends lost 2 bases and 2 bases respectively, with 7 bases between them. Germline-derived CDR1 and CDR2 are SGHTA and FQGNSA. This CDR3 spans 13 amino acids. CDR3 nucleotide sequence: TGTGCCAGCAGCTTACGGGTTGCCTACGAGCAGTACTTC. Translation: CASSLRVAYEQYF.

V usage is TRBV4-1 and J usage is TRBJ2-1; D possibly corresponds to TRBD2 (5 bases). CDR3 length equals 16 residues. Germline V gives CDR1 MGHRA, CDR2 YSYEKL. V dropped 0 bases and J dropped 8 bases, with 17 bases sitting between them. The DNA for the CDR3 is TGCGCCAGCAGCCAAGAACCGGACCGCGCGAGGGATGAGCAGTTCTTC. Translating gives CASSQEPDRARDEQFF.

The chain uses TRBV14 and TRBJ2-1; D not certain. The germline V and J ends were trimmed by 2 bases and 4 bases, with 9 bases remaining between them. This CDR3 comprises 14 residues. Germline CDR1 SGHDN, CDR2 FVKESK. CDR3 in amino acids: CASSQRRPYNEQFF. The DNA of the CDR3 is TGTGCCAGCAGCCAAAGGCGTCCGTACAATGAGCAGTTCTTC.

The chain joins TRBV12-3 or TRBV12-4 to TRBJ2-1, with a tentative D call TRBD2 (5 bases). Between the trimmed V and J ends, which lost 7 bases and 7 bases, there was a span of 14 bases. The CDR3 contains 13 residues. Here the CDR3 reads CASTTGKLNEQFF. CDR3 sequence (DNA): TGTGCCAGCACCACCGGGAAACTAAATGAGCAGTTCTTC.

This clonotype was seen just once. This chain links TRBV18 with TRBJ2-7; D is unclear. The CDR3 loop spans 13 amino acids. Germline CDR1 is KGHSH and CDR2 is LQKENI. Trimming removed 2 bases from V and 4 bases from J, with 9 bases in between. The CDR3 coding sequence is TGTGCCAGCTCACCAAAGAAGGCGTACGAGCAGTACTTC. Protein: CASSPKKAYEQYF.

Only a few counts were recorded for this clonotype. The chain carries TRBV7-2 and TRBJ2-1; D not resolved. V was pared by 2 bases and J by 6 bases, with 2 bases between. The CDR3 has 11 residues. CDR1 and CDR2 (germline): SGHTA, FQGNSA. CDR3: CASSLTNEQFF. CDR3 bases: TGTGCCAGCAGCTTAACCAATGAGCAGTTCTTC.

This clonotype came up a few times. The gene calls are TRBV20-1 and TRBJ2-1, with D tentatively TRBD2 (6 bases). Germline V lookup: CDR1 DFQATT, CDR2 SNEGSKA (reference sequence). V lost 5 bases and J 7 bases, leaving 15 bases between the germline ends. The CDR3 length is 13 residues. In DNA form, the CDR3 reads TGCAGTGCTCCTCCCACTGGAGGGAATGAGCAGTTCTTC. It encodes CSAPPTGGNEQFF.

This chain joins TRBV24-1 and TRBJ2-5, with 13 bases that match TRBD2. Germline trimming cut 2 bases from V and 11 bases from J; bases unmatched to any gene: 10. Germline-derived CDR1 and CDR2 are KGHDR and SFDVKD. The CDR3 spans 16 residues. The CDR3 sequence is CATSDSGTSGANEQYF. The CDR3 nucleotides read TGTGCCACCAGTGATTCCGGGACTAGCGGGGCCAATGAGCAGTACTTC.

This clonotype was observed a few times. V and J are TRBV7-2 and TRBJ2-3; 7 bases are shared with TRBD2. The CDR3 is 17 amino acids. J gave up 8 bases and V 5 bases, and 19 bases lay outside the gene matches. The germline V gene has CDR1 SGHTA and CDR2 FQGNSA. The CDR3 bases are TGTGCCAGCAGCCTACTCTTCGGACTAGGACAAAGACCTACGCAGTATTTT. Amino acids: CASSLLFGLGQRPTQYF.

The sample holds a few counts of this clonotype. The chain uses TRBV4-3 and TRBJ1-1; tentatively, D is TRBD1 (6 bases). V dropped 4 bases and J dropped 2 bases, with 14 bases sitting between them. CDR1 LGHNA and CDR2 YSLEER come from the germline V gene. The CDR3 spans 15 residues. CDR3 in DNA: TGCGCCAGCAGCCCGCGGGGACACCCTAACACTGAAGCTTTCTTT. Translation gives CASSPRGHPNTEAFF.

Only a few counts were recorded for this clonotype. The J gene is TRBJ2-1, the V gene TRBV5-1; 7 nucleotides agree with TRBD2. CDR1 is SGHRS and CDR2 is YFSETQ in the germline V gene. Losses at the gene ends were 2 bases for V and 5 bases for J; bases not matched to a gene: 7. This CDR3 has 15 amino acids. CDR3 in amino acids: CASSFLPSGDNEQFF. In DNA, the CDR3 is TGCGCCAGCAGCTTCTTGCCTAGCGGTGACAATGAGCAGTTCTTC. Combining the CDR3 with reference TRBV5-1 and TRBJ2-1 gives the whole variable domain KAGVTQTPRYLIKTRGQQVTLSCSPISGHRSVSWYQQTPGQGLQFLFEYFSETQRNKGNFPGRFSGRQFSNSRSEMNVSTLELGDSALYLCASSFLPSGDNEQFFGPGTRLTVL.

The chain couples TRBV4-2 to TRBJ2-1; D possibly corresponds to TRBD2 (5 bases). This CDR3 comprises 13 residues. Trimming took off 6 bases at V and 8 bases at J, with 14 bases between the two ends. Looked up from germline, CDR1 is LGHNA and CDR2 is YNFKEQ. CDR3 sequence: CASRSLGGYEQFF. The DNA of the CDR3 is TGTGCCAGCAGGTCCCTTGGAGGCTATGAGCAGTTCTTC.

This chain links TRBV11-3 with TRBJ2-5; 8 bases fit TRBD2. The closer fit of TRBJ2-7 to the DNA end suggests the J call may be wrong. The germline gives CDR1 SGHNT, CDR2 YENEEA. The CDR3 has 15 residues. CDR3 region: CASSLDQRERDEQYF. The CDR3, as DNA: TGTGCCAGCAGCTTAGATCAGCGGGAGCGCGACGAGCAGTACTTC.

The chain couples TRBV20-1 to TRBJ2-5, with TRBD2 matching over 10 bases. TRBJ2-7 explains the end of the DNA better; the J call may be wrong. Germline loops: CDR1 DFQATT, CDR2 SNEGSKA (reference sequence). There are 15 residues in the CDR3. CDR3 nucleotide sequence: TGCAGTGCTAGTGGTCTAGCGGGAGACGGTTACGAGCAGTACTTC. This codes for CSASGLAGDGYEQYF.

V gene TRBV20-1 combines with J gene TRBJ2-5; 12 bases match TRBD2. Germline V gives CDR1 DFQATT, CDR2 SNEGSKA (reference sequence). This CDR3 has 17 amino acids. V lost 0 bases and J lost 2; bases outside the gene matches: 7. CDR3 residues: CSARELAGGEWQETQYF. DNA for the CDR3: TGCAGTGCTAGAGAACTAGCGGGAGGTGAATGGCAAGAGACCCAGTACTTC.

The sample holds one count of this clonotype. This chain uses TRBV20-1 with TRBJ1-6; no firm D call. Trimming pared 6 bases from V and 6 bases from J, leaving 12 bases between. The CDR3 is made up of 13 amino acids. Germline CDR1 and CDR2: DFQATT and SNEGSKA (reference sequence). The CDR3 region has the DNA TGCAGTGCCCGATCCGGGCTTAATTCACCCCTCCACTTT. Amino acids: CSARSGLNSPLHF.

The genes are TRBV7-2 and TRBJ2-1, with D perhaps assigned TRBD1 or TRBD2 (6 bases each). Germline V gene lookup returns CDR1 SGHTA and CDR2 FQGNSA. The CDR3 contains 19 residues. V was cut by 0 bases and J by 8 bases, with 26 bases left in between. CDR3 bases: TGTGCCAGCAGCTTAGCCCTGCTTATAGGGGGGAGCCTTTGGGATGAGCAGTTCTTC. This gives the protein CASSLALLIGGSLWDEQFF.

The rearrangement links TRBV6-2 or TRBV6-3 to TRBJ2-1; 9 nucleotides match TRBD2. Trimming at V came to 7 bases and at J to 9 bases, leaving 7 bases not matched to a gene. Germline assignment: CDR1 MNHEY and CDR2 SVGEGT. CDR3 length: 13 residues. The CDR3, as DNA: TGTGCCAGCAAGGGACTAGCTAATGGTGAGCAGTTCTTC. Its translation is CASKGLANGEQFF.

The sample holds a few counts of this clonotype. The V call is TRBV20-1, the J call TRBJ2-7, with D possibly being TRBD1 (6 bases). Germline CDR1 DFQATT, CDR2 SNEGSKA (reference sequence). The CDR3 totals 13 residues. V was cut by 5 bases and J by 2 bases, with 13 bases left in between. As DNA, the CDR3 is TGCAGTGCTCGAGGACAGCACCCCTACGAGCAGTACTTC. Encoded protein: CSARGQHPYEQYF.

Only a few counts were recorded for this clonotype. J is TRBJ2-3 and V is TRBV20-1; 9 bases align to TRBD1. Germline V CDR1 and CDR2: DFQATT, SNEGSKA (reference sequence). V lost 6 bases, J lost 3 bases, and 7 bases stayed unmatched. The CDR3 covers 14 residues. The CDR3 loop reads CSAAGTGKTDTQYF. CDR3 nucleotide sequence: TGCAGTGCAGCCGGGACAGGGAAGACAGATACGCAGTATTTT.

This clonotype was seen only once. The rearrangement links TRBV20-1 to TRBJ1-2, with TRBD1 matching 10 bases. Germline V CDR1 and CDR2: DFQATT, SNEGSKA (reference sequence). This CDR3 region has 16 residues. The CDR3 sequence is CSPSRGERDRGFGYTF. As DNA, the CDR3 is TGCAGCCCATCCAGAGGCGAAAGGGACAGGGGCTTTGGCTACACCTTC.

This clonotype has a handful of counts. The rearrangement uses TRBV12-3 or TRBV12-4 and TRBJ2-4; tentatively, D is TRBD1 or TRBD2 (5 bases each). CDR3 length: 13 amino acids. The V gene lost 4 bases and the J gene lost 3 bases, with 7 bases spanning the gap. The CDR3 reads CASSWDVKNIQYF. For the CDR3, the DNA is TGTGCCAGCAGTTGGGACGTCAAAAACATTCAGTACTTC.

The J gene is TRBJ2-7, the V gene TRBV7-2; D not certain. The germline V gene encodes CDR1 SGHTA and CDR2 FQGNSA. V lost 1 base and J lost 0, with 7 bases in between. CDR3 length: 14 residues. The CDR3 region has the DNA TGTGCCAGCAGCTTAGTTTTAGACTCCTACGAGCAGTACTTC. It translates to CASSLVLDSYEQYF.

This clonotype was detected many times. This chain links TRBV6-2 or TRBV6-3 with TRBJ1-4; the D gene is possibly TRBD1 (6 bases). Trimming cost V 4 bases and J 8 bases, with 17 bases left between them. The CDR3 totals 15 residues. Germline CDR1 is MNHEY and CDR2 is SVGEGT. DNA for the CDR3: TGTGCCAGCAGTTCCTCGGACAGCAAAGTGGAAAAACTGTTTTTT. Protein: CASSSSDSKVEKLFF.

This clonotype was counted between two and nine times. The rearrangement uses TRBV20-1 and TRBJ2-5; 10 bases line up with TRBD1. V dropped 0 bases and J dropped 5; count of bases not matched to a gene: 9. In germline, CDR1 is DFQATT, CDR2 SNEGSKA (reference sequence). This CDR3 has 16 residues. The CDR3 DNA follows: TGCAGTGCTAGAGATCCCCTGGACAGGGGGAGGGAGACCCAGTACTTC. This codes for CSARDPLDRGRETQYF.